The next 25 T cell receptor beta chains were all read from a single sample in a study of blood T cells in healthy people across ages. Through a sample-barcoded 5' primer and a J-beta primer mix, a second PCR was run for about 6 to 11 cycles. TCRdb reprocessed the 5' RACE reads with MiXCR, giving one entry per CDR3 protein. The table includes under 2 million distinct CDR3 sequences, approximately 32% detected once. Sequencing input: blood. Receptor source: a woman in her 30s in good health.

Note on this clonotype: A far larger clone is one nucleotide away, so this likely arose from a read error. V is TRBV27 and J is TRBJ2-4, with 10 nucleotides matching TRBD1. The J call may be in error: the DNA end matches TRBJ2-7 better. Germline CDR1 and CDR2: MNHEY and SMNVEV (reference sequence). CDR3 size: 14 residues. For the CDR3, the DNA is TGTGCCAGCAATCCACGGGACAGGGGATACGAGCAGTACTTC. Translation gives CASNPRDRGYEQYF.

J is TRBJ2-1 and V is TRBV6-1; tentatively, D is TRBD1 (6 bases). CDR1 is MNHNS and CDR2 is SASEGT in the germline V gene. The CDR3 covers 12 residues. V lost 3 bases, J lost 15 bases, and 15 bases lay in between. Here the CDR3 DNA reads TGTGCCAGCAGTGACAAGCAGGGGAAGTTGTTCTTC. Translated, it gives CASSDKQGKLFF.

This clonotype was seen repeatedly, ten times or more. This chain joins TRBV15 and TRBJ2-5, with a weak D call TRBD1 (5 bases). The CDR3 sequence is 12 residues long. V lost 8 bases, J lost 2 bases, and 9 bases lay in between. CDR1 and CDR2 from the germline V gene are LNHNV and YYDKDF (reference sequence). The CDR3 loop reads CATETEQETQYF. The CDR3 DNA sequence: TGTGCCACCGAGACAGAGCAAGAGACCCAGTACTTC.

The CDR3 here is CASSLVGAINQPQHF. As DNA, the CDR3 is TGTGCCAGCAGTCTGGTGGGGGCCATAAATCAGCCCCAGCATTTT. V gene TRBV6-6 combines with J gene TRBJ1-5; tentatively, D is TRBD1 (6 bases). This CDR3 has 15 amino acids. Germline V CDR1 and CDR2: MNHNY, SVGAGI (reference sequence). V was trimmed by 5 bases and J by 4 bases, leaving 15 bases between them.

About this clonotype: One junction end does not reproduce the germline sequence, and a read error may be involved. J is TRBJ2-5 and V is TRBV7-3; D unresolved. The CDR3 sequence is 15 residues long. CDR1 SGHTA and CDR2 FQGTGA come from the germline V gene. The CDR3 reads CASGLTRNAKETQYF. CDR3 nucleotides: TGTGCCAGCGGCTTAACACGGAACGCAAAAGAGACCCAGTACTTC.

This clonotype was recorded a few times. The rearrangement joins TRBV15 to TRBJ2-3; no clear D. The V gene's germline CDR1 is LNHNV and CDR2 YYDKDF (reference sequence). This CDR3 region has 13 residues. V was cut by 1 base and J by 5 bases, with 7 bases left in between. The CDR3 DNA is TGTGCCACCAGCAGAGCACGAGGAGATACGCAGTATTTT. Its translation: CATSRARGDTQYF.

The V and J genes are TRBV4-1 and TRBJ1-5; tentative D call: TRBD1 (5 bases). V shed 1 base and J shed 7 bases, with 20 bases lying between them. The CDR3 sequence is 17 residues long. Germline V gene data show CDR1 as MGHRA and CDR2 as YSYEKL. The CDR3 protein is CASSQGRPRQYYQPQHF. The CDR3 DNA reads as TGCGCCAGCAGCCAAGGTCGCCCTCGACAGTATTACCAGCCCCAGCATTTT.

The CDR3 coding sequence is TGCGCCAGCAGCCAAGTGACACTAGCGGGAGATGAGCAGTACTTC. This encodes CASSQVTLAGDEQYF. The V call is TRBV4-1, the J call TRBJ2-5; 11 positions agree with TRBD2. The CDR3 is 15 residues long. The germline gives CDR1 MGHRA, CDR2 YSYEKL. V gave up 1 base and J gave up 11 bases; unmatched junction bases: 9.

J is TRBJ2-2 and V is TRBV3-1; 8 bases are shared with TRBD1. The germline V gene encodes CDR1 LGHDT and CDR2 YNNKEL (reference sequence). This CDR3 is built from 15 residues. The ends lost 3 bases at V and 6 bases at J; junction bases unmatched: 6. CDR3 nucleotide sequence: TGTGCCAGCAGCCACTCGGACAGGGATGCCGGGGAGCTGTTTTTT. Its translation is CASSHSDRDAGELFF.

This clonotype was picked up a small number of times. The chain links TRBV11-1 to TRBJ2-6; D uncertain. CDR3 length: 15 residues. CDR1 and CDR2 (germline): SGHAT, FQDESV (reference sequence). The V end lost 5 bases, the J end lost 0 bases, and 8 bases lay between the germline ends. CDR3 in amino acids: CASSPTPSGANVLTF. The CDR3 DNA is TGTGCCAGCAGCCCCACACCCTCTGGGGCCAACGTCCTGACTTTC. Looking up the rest from reference TRBV11-1 and TRBJ2-6 gives the full variable domain: EAEVAQSPRYKITEKSQAVAFWCDPISGHATLYWYRQILGQGPELLVQFQDESVVDDSQLPKDRFSAERLKGVDSTLKIQPAELGDSAMYLCASSPTPSGANVLTFGAGSRLTVL.

The chain employs TRBV3-1 and TRBJ1-5; 7 bases map to TRBD1. CDR1 is LGHDT and CDR2 is YNNKEL in the germline V gene (reference sequence). V gave up 3 bases and J gave up 4 bases; unmatched junction bases: 12. The CDR3 runs 17 residues. The CDR3: CASSQNPLTGRNQPQHF. Here the CDR3 DNA reads TGTGCCAGCAGCCAGAACCCCCTGACAGGGAGGAATCAGCCCCAGCATTTT.

This rearrangement joins TRBV7-6 to TRBJ2-4, with D unresolved. Gene TRBJ2-7 matches the end of the DNA better, so the J call may be wrong. The CDR3 extends over 17 amino acids. CDR1 is SGHVS, CDR2 FNYEAQ, per germline. CDR3 amino acids: CASSLGQQPTPGYEQYF. In DNA, the CDR3 is TGTGCCAGCAGCTTAGGCCAGCAACCGACCCCTGGATACGAGCAGTACTTC.

A remark on this clonotype: A read error may account for a junction end that differs from germline. The chain uses TRBV4-1 and TRBJ1-2; D is perhaps TRBD1 (5 bases). The CDR3 covers 16 residues. CDR1 and CDR2 from the germline V gene are MGHRA and YSYEKL. Here the CDR3 reads CASSQDLGGGNYDYTF. The CDR3 bases are TGCGCCAGCAGCCAAGATCTTGGGGGGGGTAACTATGACTACACCTTC.

The J gene is TRBJ2-7, the V gene TRBV5-5; D tentatively reads TRBD1 or TRBD2 (5 bases each). V dropped 0 bases and J dropped 0 bases, with 13 bases sitting between them. CDR1 is SGHKS and CDR2 is YYEKEE in the germline V gene (reference sequence). This CDR3 region has 16 residues. CDR3 amino acids: CASSLARPGSSYEQYF. The CDR3 DNA is TGTGCCAGCAGCTTGGCGAGGCCAGGGAGCTCCTACGAGCAGTACTTC.

The chain's CDR3 is CARSHRPRLAGYNEQFF. The CDR3 DNA reads as TGTGCCAGAAGCCACCGGCCCCGACTAGCGGGCTACAATGAGCAGTTCTTC. The chain has TRBV5-3 and TRBJ2-1; TRBD2 matches at 10 bases. TRBV5-3 qualifies as an ORF whose function is uncertain. The CDR3 extends over 17 amino acids. The ends lost 4 bases at V and 3 bases at J; junction bases unmatched: 10.

The gene calls are TRBV15 and TRBJ2-1, with TRBD1 as a possible D gene (5 bases). From germline, CDR1 is LNHNV and CDR2 YYDKDF (reference sequence). Trimming cost V 4 bases and J 2 bases, with 12 bases left between them. The CDR3 runs 15 residues. CDR3 region: CATSKEGVAYNEQFF. The CDR3 DNA reads TGTGCCACCAGCAAAGAAGGGGTTGCCTACAATGAGCAGTTCTTC.

Only a few counts were recorded for this clonotype. This chain connects TRBV29-1 to TRBJ2-7; the D gene is possibly TRBD1 (7 bases). The CDR3 consists of 13 residues. Germline V gene data show CDR1 as SQVTM and CDR2 as ANQGSEA. V dropped 7 bases and J dropped 4 bases, with 17 bases sitting between them. The DNA for the CDR3 is TGCAGCGCCGTAGACAGGGACTTTTACGAGCAGTACTTC. This sequence encodes CSAVDRDFYEQYF.

This sequence joins TRBV9 and TRBJ1-4, with no clear D. V was pared by 8 bases and J by 7 bases, with 18 bases between. The V gene's germline CDR1 is SGDLS and CDR2 YYNGEE. The CDR3 is 14 amino acids. The CDR3 nucleotides read TGTGCCAGTAGATGGGCCAAGCAAGGTGAAAAACTGTTTTTT. It is translated as CASRWAKQGEKLFF.

The genes are TRBV3-1 and TRBJ1-1, with 9 bases aligning to TRBD1. This CDR3 region has 17 residues. Germline V gene data show CDR1 as LGHDT and CDR2 as YNNKEL (reference sequence). V lost 3 bases to trimming and J lost 0 bases; unmatched junction nucleotides: 8. In DNA, the CDR3 is TGTGCCAGCAGCCACTTTTCGGGACAGGGATTGAACACTGAAGCTTTCTTT. Translated: CASSHFSGQGLNTEAFF.

This clonotype came up a few times. This chain connects TRBV20-1 to TRBJ1-1; D gene ambiguous. Between the trimmed V and J ends, which lost 4 bases and 3 bases, there was a span of 6 bases. CDR3 length: 11 amino acids. Germline CDR1 reads DFQATT; CDR2 reads SNEGSKA (reference sequence). The DNA of the CDR3 is TGCAGTGCTAATATGCACACTGAAGCTTTCTTT. Translating gives CSANMHTEAFF.

The CDR3 is CASSLASVGDYGYTF. The DNA for the CDR3 is TGCGCCAGCAGCTTGGCCTCTGTTGGCGACTATGGCTACACCTTC. This chain links TRBV5-1 with TRBJ1-2; D is unclear. The V and J ends lost 0 bases and 3 bases respectively, with 12 bases between them. CDR1 and CDR2 from the germline V gene are SGHRS and YFSETQ. The CDR3 runs to 15 residues.

This chain joins TRBV11-1 and TRBJ1-2; maybe TRBD1 (5 bases). Trimming shortened V by 2 bases and J by 6 bases, and 22 bases separated the two germline ends. The V gene's germline CDR1 is SGHAT and CDR2 FQDESV (reference sequence). The length of the CDR3 is 17 residues. Here the CDR3 reads CASSLKTTGTYWDGYTF. The CDR3 DNA sequence: TGTGCCAGCAGCTTAAAGACGACCGGGACCTACTGGGATGGCTACACCTTC.

The chain links TRBV6-1 to TRBJ1-1, with D unresolved. V lost 5 bases, J lost 2 bases, and 12 bases lay in between. This CDR3 has 14 amino acids. Germline V CDR1 and CDR2: MNHNS, SASEGT. CDR3 amino acids: CASSPLSVNTEAFF. In nucleotides, the CDR3 is TGTGCCAGCAGTCCCCTATCAGTCAACACTGAAGCTTTCTTT.

This clonotype was counted only a few times. One base away lies a much larger clone, so this may be a sequencing read error. This chain uses TRBV20-1 with TRBJ2-3; maybe TRBD1 (6 bases). Germline V CDR1 and CDR2: DFQATT, SNEGSKA (reference sequence). The CDR3 runs 13 residues. CDR3 nucleotide sequence: TGCAGTGCTAGGTCCAGGGGCGCAGATGCGCAGTATTTT. This gives the protein CSARSRGADAQYF.

V gene TRBV24-1 combines with J gene TRBJ1-1, with 7 nucleotides matching TRBD1. Germline CDR1 KGHDR, CDR2 SFDVKD. Germline trimming cut 5 bases from V and 5 bases from J; bases unmatched to any gene: 1. The CDR3 length is 12 residues. This CDR3 reads CATSVTGTEAFF. In DNA, the CDR3 is TGTGCCACCAGTGTGACAGGGACTGAAGCTTTCTTT.